This T cell receptor (beta chain) was observed in a study of cytomegalovirus exposure and HLA in healthy donors. Study context: Findings of an earlier analysis included some 120 million unique TCR beta sequences from 190 million or so T cells. Overall study findings and caveats: In a later analysis, the majority of CMV-associated beta chains seemingly showed HLA restriction. TCR association rates varied by HLA locus in a later analysis, with DRB1 highest and HLA-C lowest. TCR beta V- and J-gene trimming was later associated with a missense DCLRE1C variant.

V shed 9 bases, J shed 1 base, and the junction held 4 bases outside the gene matches. The CDR3 totals 14 residues. CDR1 and CDR2 from the germline V gene are SNHLY and FYNNEI. Primers included in the PCR were 60 Vbeta and 13 Jbeta primers. Sequencing was performed with immunoSEQ multiplex PCR; in TCRdb, only in-frame clones are kept and a portion is missing. The data contain approximately 91,000 clones, approximately 69% of them singletons. For this clone: Antigen unknown.

This sequence originates from a female donor in good health and CMV-seronegative. What was sequenced was PBMCs. The chain links TRBV2 to TRBJ2-3, with 10 bases identical to TRBD2. CDR3 sequence (DNA): TGTGCCAGTGTACTAGCGGGGCGCACAGATACGCAGTATTTT. Amino acids: CASVLAGRTDTQYF.